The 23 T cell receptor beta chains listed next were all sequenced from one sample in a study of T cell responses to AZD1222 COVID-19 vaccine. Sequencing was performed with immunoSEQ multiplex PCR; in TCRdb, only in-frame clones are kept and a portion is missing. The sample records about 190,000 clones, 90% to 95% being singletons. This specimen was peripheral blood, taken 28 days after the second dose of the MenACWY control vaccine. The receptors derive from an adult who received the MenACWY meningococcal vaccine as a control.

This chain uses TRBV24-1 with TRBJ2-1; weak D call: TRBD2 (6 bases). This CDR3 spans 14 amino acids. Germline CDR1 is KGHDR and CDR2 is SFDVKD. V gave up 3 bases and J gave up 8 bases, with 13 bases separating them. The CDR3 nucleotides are TGTGCCACCAGTGATATTTTCTCGGGGGATGAGCAGTTCTTC. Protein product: CATSDIFSGDEQFF.

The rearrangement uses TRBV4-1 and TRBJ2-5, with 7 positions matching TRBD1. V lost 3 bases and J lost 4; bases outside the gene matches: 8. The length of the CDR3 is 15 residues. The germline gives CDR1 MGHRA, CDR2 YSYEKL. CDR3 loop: CASSQESNRGETQYF. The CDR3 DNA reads TGCGCCAGCAGCCAGGAATCCAACAGGGGAGAGACCCAGTACTTC.

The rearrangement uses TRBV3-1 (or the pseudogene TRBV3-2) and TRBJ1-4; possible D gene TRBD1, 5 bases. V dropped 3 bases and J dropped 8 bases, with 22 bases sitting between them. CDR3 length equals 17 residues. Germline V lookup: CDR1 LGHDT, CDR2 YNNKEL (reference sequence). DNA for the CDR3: TGTGCCAGCAGCCATCGGAGTGCGGGCAGGGCGGGAGAAAAACTGTTTTTT. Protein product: CASSHRSAGRAGEKLFF.

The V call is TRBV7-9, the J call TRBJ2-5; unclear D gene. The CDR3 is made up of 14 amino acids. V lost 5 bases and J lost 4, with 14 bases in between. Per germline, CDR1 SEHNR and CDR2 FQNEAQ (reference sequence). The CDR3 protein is CASSPAATAETQYF. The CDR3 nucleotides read TGTGCCAGCAGCCCCGCCGCTACGGCAGAGACCCAGTACTTC.

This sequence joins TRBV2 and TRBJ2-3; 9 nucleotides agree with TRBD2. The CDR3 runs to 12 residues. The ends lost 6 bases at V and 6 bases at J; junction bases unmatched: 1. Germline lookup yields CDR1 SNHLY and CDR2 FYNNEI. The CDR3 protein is CASRGLADTQYF. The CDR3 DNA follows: TGTGCCAGCAGGGGACTAGCCGATACGCAGTATTTT.

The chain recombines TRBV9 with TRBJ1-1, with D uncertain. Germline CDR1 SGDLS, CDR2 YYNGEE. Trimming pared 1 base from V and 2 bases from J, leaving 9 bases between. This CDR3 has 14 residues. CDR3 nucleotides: TGTGCCAGCAGCGTACAGCCTATAAACACTGAAGCTTTCTTT. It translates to CASSVQPINTEAFF.

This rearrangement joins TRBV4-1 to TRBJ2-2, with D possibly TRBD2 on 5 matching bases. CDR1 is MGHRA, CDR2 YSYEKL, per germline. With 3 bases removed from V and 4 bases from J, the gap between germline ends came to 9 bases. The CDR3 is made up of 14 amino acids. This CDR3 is CASSQGAVTGELFF. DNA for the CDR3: TGCGCCAGCAGCCAGGGAGCGGTCACCGGGGAGCTGTTTTTT.

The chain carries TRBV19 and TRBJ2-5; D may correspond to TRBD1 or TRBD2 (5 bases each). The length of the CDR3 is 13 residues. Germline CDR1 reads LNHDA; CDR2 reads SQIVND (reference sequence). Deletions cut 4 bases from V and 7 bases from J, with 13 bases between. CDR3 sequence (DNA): TGTGCCAGTAGTACAGGGACCGAGGGGACCCAGTACTTC. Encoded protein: CASSTGTEGTQYF.

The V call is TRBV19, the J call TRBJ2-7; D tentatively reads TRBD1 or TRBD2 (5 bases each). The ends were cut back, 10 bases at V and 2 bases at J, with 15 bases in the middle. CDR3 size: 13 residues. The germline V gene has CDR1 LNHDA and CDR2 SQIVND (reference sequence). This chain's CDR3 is CATRRDRAYEQYF. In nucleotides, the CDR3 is TGTGCCACCCGACGGGACCGCGCCTACGAGCAGTACTTC.

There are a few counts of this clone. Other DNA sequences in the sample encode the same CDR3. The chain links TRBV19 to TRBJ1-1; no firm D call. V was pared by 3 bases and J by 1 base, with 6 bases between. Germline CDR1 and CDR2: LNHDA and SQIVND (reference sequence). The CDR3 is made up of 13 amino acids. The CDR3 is CASSINRNTEAFF. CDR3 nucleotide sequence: TGTGCCAGTAGTATTAATAGGAACACTGAAGCTTTCTTT.

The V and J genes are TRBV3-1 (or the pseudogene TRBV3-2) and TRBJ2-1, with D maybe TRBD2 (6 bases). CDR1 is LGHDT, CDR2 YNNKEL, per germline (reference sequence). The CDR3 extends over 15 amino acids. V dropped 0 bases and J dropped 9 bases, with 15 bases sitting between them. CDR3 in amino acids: CASSQDIGSIAEQFF. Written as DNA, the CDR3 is TGTGCCAGCAGCCAAGATATCGGGAGTATTGCTGAGCAGTTCTTC.

This CDR3 reads CASMGREGARRMSYEQYF. The DNA for the CDR3 is TGTGCCAGCATGGGTAGGGAAGGGGCGCGAAGAATGTCCTACGAGCAGTACTTC. The genes are TRBV2 and TRBJ2-7; TRBD1 is a possible D gene (5 bases). This CDR3 comprises 18 residues. The V end lost 7 bases, the J end lost 1 base, and 26 bases lay between the germline ends. The germline CDR1 and CDR2 sequences are SNHLY and FYNNEI. The variable domain in full, completed from reference TRBV2 and TRBJ2-7, reads EPEVTQTPSHQVTQMGQEVILRCVPISNHLYFYWYRQILGQKVEFLVSFYNNEISEKSEIFDDQFSVERPDGSNFTLKIRSTKLEDSAMYFCASMGREGARRMSYEQYFGPGTRLTVT.

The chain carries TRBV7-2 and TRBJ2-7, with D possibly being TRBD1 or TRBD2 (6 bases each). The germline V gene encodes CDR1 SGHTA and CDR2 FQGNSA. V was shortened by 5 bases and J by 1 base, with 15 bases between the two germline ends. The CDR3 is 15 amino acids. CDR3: CASSPRPGASYEQYF. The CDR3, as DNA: TGTGCCAGCAGCCCTAGGCCGGGGGCATCCTACGAGCAGTACTTC. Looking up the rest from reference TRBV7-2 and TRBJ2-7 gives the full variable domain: GAGVSQSPSNKVTEKGKDVELRCDPISGHTALYWYRQSLGQGLEFLIYFQGNSAPDKSGLPSDRFSAERTGGSVSTLTIQRTQQEDSAVYLCASSPRPGASYEQYFGPGTRLTVT.

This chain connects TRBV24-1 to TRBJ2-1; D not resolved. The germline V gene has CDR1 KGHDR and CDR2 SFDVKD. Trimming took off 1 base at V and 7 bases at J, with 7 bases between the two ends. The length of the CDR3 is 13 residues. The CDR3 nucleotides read TGTGCCACCAGTGATTTAAACCGAAATGAGCAGTTCTTC. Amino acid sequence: CATSDLNRNEQFF.

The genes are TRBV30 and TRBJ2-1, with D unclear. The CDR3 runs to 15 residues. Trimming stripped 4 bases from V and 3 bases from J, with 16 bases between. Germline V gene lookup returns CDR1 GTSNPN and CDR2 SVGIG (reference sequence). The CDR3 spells CAWTWGGVLYNEQFF. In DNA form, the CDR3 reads TGTGCCTGGACGTGGGGTGGGGTACTCTACAATGAGCAGTTCTTC.

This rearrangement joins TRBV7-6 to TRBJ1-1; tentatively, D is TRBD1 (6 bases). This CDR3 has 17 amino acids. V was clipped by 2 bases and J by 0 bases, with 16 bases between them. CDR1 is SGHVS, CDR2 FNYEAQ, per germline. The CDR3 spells CASSLTSWGTMNTEAFF. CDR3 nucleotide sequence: TGTGCCAGCAGCTTAACTTCGTGGGGGACAATGAACACTGAAGCTTTCTTT.

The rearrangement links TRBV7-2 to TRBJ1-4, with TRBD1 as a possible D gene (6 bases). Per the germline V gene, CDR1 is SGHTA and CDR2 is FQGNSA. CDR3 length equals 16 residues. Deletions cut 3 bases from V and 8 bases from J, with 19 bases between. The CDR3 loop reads CASSFVGGAPGEKLFF. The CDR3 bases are TGTGCCAGCAGCTTCGTCGGGGGCGCGCCGGGAGAAAAACTGTTTTTT.

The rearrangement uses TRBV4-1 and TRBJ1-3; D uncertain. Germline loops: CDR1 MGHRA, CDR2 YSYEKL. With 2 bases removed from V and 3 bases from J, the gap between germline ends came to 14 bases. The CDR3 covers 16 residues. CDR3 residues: CASSQPLSASGNTIYF. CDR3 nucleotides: TGCGCCAGCAGCCAACCTCTTTCGGCCAGTGGAAACACCATATATTTT.

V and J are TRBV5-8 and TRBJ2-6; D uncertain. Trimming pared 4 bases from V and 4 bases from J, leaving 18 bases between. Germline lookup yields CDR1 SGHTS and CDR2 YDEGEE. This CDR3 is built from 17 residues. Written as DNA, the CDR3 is TGTGCCAGCAGCCTCGGACCGACCCCCGCCGGGGCCAACGTCCTGACTTTC. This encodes CASSLGPTPAGANVLTF.

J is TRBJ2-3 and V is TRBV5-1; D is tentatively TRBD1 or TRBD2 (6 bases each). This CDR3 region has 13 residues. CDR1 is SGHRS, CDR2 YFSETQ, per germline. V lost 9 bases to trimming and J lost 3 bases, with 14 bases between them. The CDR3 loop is CATSGDWTDTQYF. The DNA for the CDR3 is TGCGCCACCTCAGGGGACTGGACAGATACGCAGTATTTT.

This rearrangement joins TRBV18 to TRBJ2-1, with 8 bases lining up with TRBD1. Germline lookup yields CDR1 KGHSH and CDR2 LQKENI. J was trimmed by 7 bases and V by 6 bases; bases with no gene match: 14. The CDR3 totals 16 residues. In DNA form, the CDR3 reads TGTGCCAGCTCCCAAGAAACCGGACAGGGCGGAAATGAGCAGTTCTTC. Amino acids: CASSQETGQGGNEQFF.

The CDR3 region has the DNA TGTGCCAGCAGTGATCCGGAGGGGGGCAGCTCCTACGAGCAGTACTTC. Translated, it gives CASSDPEGGSSYEQYF. This rearrangement joins TRBV25-1 to TRBJ2-7; D tentatively reads TRBD1 or TRBD2 (6 bases each). This CDR3 is built from 16 residues. The V gene's germline CDR1 is MGHDK and CDR2 SYGVNS. The germline V and J ends were trimmed by 3 bases and 0 bases, with 15 bases remaining between them.

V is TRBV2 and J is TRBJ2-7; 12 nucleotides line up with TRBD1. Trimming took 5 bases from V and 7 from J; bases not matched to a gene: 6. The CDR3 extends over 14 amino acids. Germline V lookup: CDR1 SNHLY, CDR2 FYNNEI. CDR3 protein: CASSPGQGAWEQYF. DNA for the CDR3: TGTGCCAGCAGTCCGGGACAGGGGGCTTGGGAGCAGTACTTC.